The 27 T cell receptor beta chains listed next were all sequenced from one sample in a study of blood T cell repertoires in COVID-19. Here immunoSEQ multiplex PCR was the method, and the copy in TCRdb shows in-frame clones only, minus some. The table shows 150,000 or so clones, with 88% occurring only once. The sample comprised peripheral blood. These receptors were obtained from a man between 60 and 75 years old with acute or convalescent COVID-19.

V usage is TRBV27 and J usage is TRBJ2-7; TRBD1 matches at 7 bases. Germline CDR1 and CDR2: MNHEY and SMNVEV (reference sequence). This CDR3 is 14 amino acids long. The ends lost 7 bases at V and 3 bases at J; junction bases unmatched: 9. The CDR3: CASTPGQFLYEQYV. The CDR3 DNA reads TGTGCCAGCACTCCGGGACAGTTTCTCTACGAGCAGTACGTC.

The V and J genes are TRBV5-4 and TRBJ2-1; 7 bases align to TRBD1. This CDR3 region has 15 residues. From germline, CDR1 is SGHNT and CDR2 YYREEE (reference sequence). Trimming removed 4 bases from V and 5 bases from J; junction bases left unmatched: 9. This chain's CDR3 is CASSVRDRDHNEQFF. DNA of the CDR3: TGTGCCAGCAGCGTCAGAGACAGGGACCACAATGAGCAGTTCTTC.

The chain employs TRBV27 and TRBJ1-6, with D unresolved. Germline CDR1 reads MNHEY; CDR2 reads SMNVEV (reference sequence). The CDR3 contains 16 residues. The V gene lost 3 bases and the J gene lost 7 bases, with 16 bases spanning the gap. The CDR3 DNA follows: TGTGCCAGCAGTTTTCTTTCGGTTCTGATGAATTCACCCCTCCACTTT. Its translation is CASSFLSVLMNSPLHF.

The J gene is TRBJ1-2, the V gene TRBV3-1 (or the pseudogene TRBV3-2), with a tentative D call TRBD1 (6 bases). Per the germline V gene, CDR1 is LGHDT and CDR2 is YNNKEL (reference sequence). The CDR3 spans 15 residues. The V end lost 0 bases, the J end lost 2 bases, and 10 bases lay between the germline ends. The CDR3 nucleotides are TGTGCCAGCAGCCAAGAGACCCAGGGGAACTATGGCTACACCTTC. It encodes CASSQETQGNYGYTF.

Only one count was recorded for this clone. The chain joins TRBV7-2 to TRBJ2-3; 12 nucleotides agree with TRBD2. CDR1 is SGHTA, CDR2 FQGNSA, per germline. This CDR3 has 17 residues. J lost 12 bases, V lost 1 base, and 14 bases had no gene match. CDR3 nucleotides: TGTGCCAGCAGCTTAGTCTCACGTGCTAGCGGGAGGGCCCACCAGTATTTT. Residues: CASSLVSRASGRAHQYF.

A note on this clone: One end of the junction is discordant with germline, which a read error may explain. The V and J genes are TRBV12-3 or TRBV12-4 and TRBJ1-1; D not certain. The CDR3 sequence is 8 residues long. CDR3 residues: CASSPRLF. The CDR3 DNA reads as TGTGCCAGCAGCCCCAGGCTCTTT.

The chain is built from TRBV6-5 and TRBJ1-1; D is perhaps TRBD1 (6 bases). The CDR3 contains 13 residues. The germline CDR1 and CDR2 sequences are MNHEY and SVGAGI. V lost 6 bases to trimming and J lost 5 bases, with 13 bases between them. CDR3 amino acids: CASRNSQGTEAFF. For the CDR3, the DNA is TGTGCCAGCAGAAACTCTCAGGGGACTGAAGCTTTCTTT.

The chain joins TRBV4-3 to TRBJ1-1; possible D gene TRBD1, 5 bases. CDR1 is LGHNA, CDR2 YSLEER, per germline. This CDR3 region has 15 residues. V was cut by 2 bases and J by 0 bases, with 10 bases left in between. CDR3 coding DNA: TGCGCCAGCAGCCAACGGAGGGGCATGAACACTGAAGCTTTCTTT. Encoded protein: CASSQRRGMNTEAFF.

The chain couples TRBV7-3 to TRBJ1-1; no clear D. Trimming took off 2 bases at V and 6 bases at J, with 16 bases between the two ends. This CDR3 region has 15 residues. Germline CDR1 and CDR2: SGHTA and FQGTGA. DNA for the CDR3: TGTGCCAGCAGCTTAGACCCTCGAACAGCCTCTGAAGCTTTCTTT. Protein product: CASSLDPRTASEAFF.

The chain carries TRBV27 and TRBJ1-5; D possibly corresponds to TRBD1 (5 bases). V was trimmed by 10 bases and J by 0 bases, leaving 13 bases between them. Germline loops: CDR1 MNHEY, CDR2 SMNVEV (reference sequence). The CDR3 consists of 14 residues. As DNA, the CDR3 is TGTGCCACCCTAGACAGAAATAGCAATCAGCCCCAGCATTTT. It is translated as CATLDRNSNQPQHF.

V gene TRBV3-1 (or the pseudogene TRBV3-2) combines with J gene TRBJ2-7, with 7 bases that match TRBD2. Germline V gives CDR1 LGHDT, CDR2 YNNKEL (reference sequence). V gave up 3 bases and J gave up 11 bases; unmatched junction bases: 13. The CDR3 consists of 14 residues. The CDR3 loop reads CASSQGLGGGLEYV. DNA for the CDR3: TGTGCCAGCAGCCAGGGATTGGGGGGGGGTTTGGAGTACGTC.

V and J are TRBV28 and TRBJ1-2; weak D call: TRBD1 (5 bases). The CDR3 consists of 15 residues. The germline gives CDR1 MDHEN, CDR2 SYDVKM. V lost 6 bases and J 5 bases, leaving 19 bases between the germline ends. CDR3 region: CASSLRLGGVYGYTF. CDR3 DNA sequence: TGTGCCAGCAGCCTCCGCCTGGGGGGGGTTTATGGCTACACCTTC.

The chain is built from TRBV7-2 and TRBJ2-1; D is undetermined. Trimming left V 5 bases short and J 13 bases short, with 24 bases between. Germline-derived CDR1 and CDR2 are SGHTA and FQGNSA. The CDR3 loop spans 15 amino acids. CDR3: CASSPALSVLMKQFF. The CDR3 bases are TGTGCCAGCAGCCCCGCCCTGAGCGTCCTAATGAAACAGTTCTTC.

The V gene is TRBV7-2, the J gene TRBJ1-3, with a weak D call TRBD1 (5 bases). CDR1 and CDR2 (germline): SGHTA, FQGNSA. The CDR3 sequence is 15 residues long. V lost 5 bases to trimming and J lost 0 bases, with 11 bases between them. The CDR3 DNA sequence: TGTGCCAGCAGCCTCCGACAGATCTCTGGAAACACCATATATTTT. It is translated as CASSLRQISGNTIYF.

V gene TRBV3-1 (or the pseudogene TRBV3-2) combines with J gene TRBJ1-2; D is perhaps TRBD1 (5 bases). Per the germline V gene, CDR1 is LGHDT and CDR2 is YNNKEL (reference sequence). This CDR3 region has 12 residues. V shed 1 base and J shed 13 bases, with 13 bases lying between them. The CDR3 DNA is TGTGCCAGCAGCCAAGGGGGGGTGACCGCCACCTTC. Translation: CASSQGGVTATF.

The chain has TRBV7-3 and TRBJ1-6, with D unclear. Germline V lookup: CDR1 SGHTA, CDR2 FQGTGA. The CDR3 runs to 15 residues. Trimming left V 2 bases short and J 7 bases short, with 12 bases between. The CDR3: CASSLVAGGNSPLHF. The CDR3 region has the DNA TGTGCCAGCAGCTTAGTCGCGGGTGGGAATTCACCCCTCCACTTT. The full variable domain, rest sourced from reference TRBV7-3 and TRBJ1-6, is GAGVSQTPSNKVTEKGKYVELRCDPISGHTALYWYRQSLGQGPEFLIYFQGTGAADDSGLPNDRFFAVRPEGSVSTLKIQRTERGDSAVYLCASSLVAGGNSPLHFGNGTRLTVT.

The chain links TRBV19 to TRBJ1-2, with 8 nucleotides matching TRBD1. The CDR3 consists of 14 residues. CDR1 is LNHDA, CDR2 SQIVND, per germline (reference sequence). The ends lost 5 bases at V and 4 bases at J; junction bases unmatched: 6. The CDR3 DNA reads as TGTGCCAGTAGTCCCGACAGGGGCGGCTATGGCTACACCTTC. Amino acids: CASSPDRGGYGYTF.

A single count supports this clone. This chain joins TRBV5-1 and TRBJ1-6; weak D call: TRBD1 (6 bases). Trimming left V 1 base short and J 3 bases short, with 8 bases between. This CDR3 has 15 amino acids. CDR1 is SGHRS and CDR2 is YFSETQ in the germline V gene. The CDR3 loop is CASSLLGGYNSPLHF. CDR3 DNA sequence: TGCGCCAGCAGCTTGTTAGGGGGCTATAATTCACCCCTCCACTTT.

The chain joins TRBV5-3 to TRBJ1-1, with 8 bases lining up with TRBD1. TRBV5-3 is flagged as an ORF with uncertain function. J lost 7 bases, V lost 5 bases, and 7 bases had no gene match. This CDR3 spans 13 amino acids. Written as DNA, the CDR3 is TGTGCCAGAAGTACTCTGGGACAGGATGAAGCTTTCTTT. Amino acids: CARSTLGQDEAFF.

This clone was seen a single time. The chain is built from TRBV9 and TRBJ1-2, with 11 positions matching TRBD1. The trim removed 6 bases at V and 4 bases at J, leaving 2 bases unmatched. CDR3 size: 13 residues. Germline CDR1 and CDR2: SGDLS and YYNGEE. CDR3 in amino acids: CASTGQGGYGYTF. DNA of the CDR3: TGTGCCAGCACGGGACAGGGGGGCTATGGCTACACCTTC.

V and J are TRBV7-2 and TRBJ2-2; 9 bases map to TRBD2. Germline V CDR1 and CDR2: SGHTA, FQGNSA. The CDR3 loop spans 15 amino acids. With 11 bases clipped from V and 5 bases from J, the junction kept 12 bases outside the gene matches. This CDR3 reads CAADWSGGWTGELFF. CDR3 coding DNA: TGTGCCGCTGATTGGAGCGGGGGGTGGACCGGGGAGCTGTTTTTT.

CDR3 sequence: CASRPGLQNEKLFF. The DNA for the CDR3 is TGTGCCAGCCGACCCGGACTACAGAATGAAAAACTGTTTTTT. This chain connects TRBV6-5 to TRBJ1-4; D gene uncertain. Between the trimmed V and J ends, which lost 8 bases and 5 bases, there was a span of 15 bases. Germline assignment: CDR1 MNHEY and CDR2 SVGAGI. The CDR3 runs to 14 residues.

This chain joins TRBV5-5 and TRBJ1-4; the match to TRBD1 covers 7 bases. The CDR3 has 14 amino acids. CDR1 is SGHKS and CDR2 is YYEKEE in the germline V gene (reference sequence). The ends lost 3 bases at V and 3 bases at J; junction bases unmatched: 2. This CDR3 is CASSSTGANEKLFF. CDR3 sequence (DNA): TGTGCCAGCAGCTCTACAGGGGCTAATGAAAAACTGTTTTTT. Together with reference TRBV5-5 and TRBJ1-4, the CDR3 gives the full variable domain: DAGVTQSPTHLIKTRGQQVTLRCSPISGHKSVSWYQQVLGQGPQFIFQYYEKEERGRGNFPDRFSARQFPNYSSELNVNALLLGDSALYLCASSSTGANEKLFFGSGTQLSVL.

The V gene is TRBV18, the J gene TRBJ2-1; the match to TRBD2 covers 7 bases. Unmatched junction bases numbered 4, after V lost 6 bases and J lost 5 bases. The germline gives CDR1 KGHSH, CDR2 LQKENI. This CDR3 is built from 13 residues. The CDR3 region has the DNA TGTGCCAGCTCTACTAGCGTCAACAATGAGCAGTTCTTC. This gives the protein CASSTSVNNEQFF.

This sequence joins TRBV10-3 and TRBJ1-1; 9 positions match TRBD1. Germline CDR1 and CDR2: ENHRY and SYGVKD. The CDR3 extends over 15 amino acids. Unmatched junction bases numbered 6, after V lost 7 bases and J lost 0 bases. The CDR3 reads CAITGGQGLNTEAFF. Here the CDR3 DNA reads TGTGCCATCACAGGGGGACAGGGACTGAACACTGAAGCTTTCTTT.

The chain links TRBV27 to TRBJ2-5; 11 positions agree with TRBD2. This CDR3 region has 16 residues. Trimming at V came to 6 bases and at J to 1 base, leaving 7 bases not matched to a gene. Germline CDR1 and CDR2: MNHEY and SMNVEV (reference sequence). The CDR3 nucleotides are TGTGCCAGCAGCCGAGGACTAGCGGGCACCCAAGAGACCCAGTACTTC. This codes for CASSRGLAGTQETQYF.

The chain recombines TRBV7-3 with TRBJ1-2; D perhaps matches TRBD1 (5 bases). CDR3 length: 12 amino acids. In germline, CDR1 is SGHTA, CDR2 FQGTGA. V shed 1 base and J shed 8 bases, with 8 bases lying between them. In DNA, the CDR3 is TGTGCCAGCAGCTTAAGGGGCCGGGGCTACACCTTC. Its protein is CASSLRGRGYTF. Complete variable domain (other parts from reference TRBV7-3 and TRBJ1-2): GAGVSQTPSNKVTEKGKYVELRCDPISGHTALYWYRQSLGQGPEFLIYFQGTGAADDSGLPNDRFFAVRPEGSVSTLKIQRTERGDSAVYLCASSLRGRGYTFGSGTRLTVV.